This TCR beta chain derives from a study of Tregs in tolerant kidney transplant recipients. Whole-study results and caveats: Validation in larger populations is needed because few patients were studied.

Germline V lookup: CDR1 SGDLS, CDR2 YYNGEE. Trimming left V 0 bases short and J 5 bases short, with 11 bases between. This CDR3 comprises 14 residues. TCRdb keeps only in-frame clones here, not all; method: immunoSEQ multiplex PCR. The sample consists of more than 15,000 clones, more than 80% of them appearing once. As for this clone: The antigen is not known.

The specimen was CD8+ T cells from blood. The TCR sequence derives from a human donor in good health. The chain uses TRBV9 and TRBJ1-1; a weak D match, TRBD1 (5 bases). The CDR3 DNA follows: TGTGCCAGCAGCGTAGAGGGACTGGGGACTGAAGCTTTCTTT. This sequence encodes CASSVEGLGTEAFF.